This T cell receptor (beta chain) stems from a study of blood T cell repertoires in COVID-19. Study-level information: Sites across the United States, Italy and Spain contributed samples from acute and convalescent COVID-19.

The germline gives CDR1 MNHEY, CDR2 SVGEGT. The V and J ends lost 2 bases and 7 bases respectively, with 11 bases between them. There are 14 residues in the CDR3. Profiling relied on immunoSEQ multiplex PCR, and the TCRdb table lists in-frame clones only, not all of them. This sample has tens of thousands of clones; less than 85% occur once, and the top ten carry less than 6%. The sequencing input was peripheral blood. The source is a human donor in a cohort sampled during active COVID-19. The genes are TRBV6-2 or TRBV6-3 and TRBJ2-2; possible D gene TRBD1, 6 bases. CDR3 sequence reads: CASSYGGLIGELFF. CDR3 bases: TGTGCCAGCAGTTACGGGGGCCTGATCGGGGAGCTGTTTTTT.